The subject of this entry is one T cell receptor beta chain. Its antigen is undetermined. Trimming took 4 bases from V and 5 from J, leaving 12 bases between them. CDR3 length equals 13 residues. Germline V gene lookup returns CDR1 MNHNS and CDR2 SASEGT. This entry is derived from a study of CD8 T cells in ankylosing spondylitis. Library preparation for TCR beta used quantitative 5'-RACE with molecular barcodes. TCRdb re-analysed the 5' RACE reads in MiXCR, keeping a single row per CDR3 protein. The sample yields roughly 150,000 distinct CDR3 sequences, around 32% seen once. The study, taken as a whole, reports: Ankylosing spondylitis blood appeared to carry a characteristic TCR beta motif of under ten highly homologous variants. Prior work had noted some motif variants in reactive arthritis blood and synovial fluid. Within matched ankylosing spondylitis synovial fluid, disease-linked clones were reportedly significantly enriched.

This clonotype originated in a male donor with ankylosing spondylitis. Input material: synovial fluid, either unsorted or a sorted T cell fraction (not recorded which). The rearrangement uses TRBV6-1 and TRBJ2-7; D uncertain. CDR3 DNA sequence: TGTGCCAGCAGTGTGACCCCGGCCAACGAGCAGTACTTC. Protein sequence: CASSVTPANEQYF.